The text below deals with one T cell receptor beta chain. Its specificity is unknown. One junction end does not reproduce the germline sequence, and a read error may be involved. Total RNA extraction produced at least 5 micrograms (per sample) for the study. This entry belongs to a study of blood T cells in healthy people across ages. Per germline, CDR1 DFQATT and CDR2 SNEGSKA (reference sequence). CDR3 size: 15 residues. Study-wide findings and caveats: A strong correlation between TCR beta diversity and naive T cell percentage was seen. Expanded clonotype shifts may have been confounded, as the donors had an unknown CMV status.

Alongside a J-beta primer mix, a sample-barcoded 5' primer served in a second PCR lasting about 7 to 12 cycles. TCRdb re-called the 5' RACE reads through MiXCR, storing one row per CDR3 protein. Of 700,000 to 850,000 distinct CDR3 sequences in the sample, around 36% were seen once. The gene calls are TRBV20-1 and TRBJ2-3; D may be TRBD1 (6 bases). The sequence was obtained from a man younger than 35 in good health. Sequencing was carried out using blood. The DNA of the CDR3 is TGCAGTGCTAGAGGACCCCTTGGGGGCACAGATACGCAGAATTTT. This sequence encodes CSARGPLGGTDTQNF.